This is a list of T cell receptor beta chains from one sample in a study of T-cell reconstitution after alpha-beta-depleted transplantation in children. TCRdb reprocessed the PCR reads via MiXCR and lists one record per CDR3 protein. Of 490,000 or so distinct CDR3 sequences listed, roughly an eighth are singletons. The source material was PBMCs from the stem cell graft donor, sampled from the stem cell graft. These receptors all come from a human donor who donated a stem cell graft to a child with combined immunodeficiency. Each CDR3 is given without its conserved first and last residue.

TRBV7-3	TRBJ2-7	ASSLTGTKGLEQY
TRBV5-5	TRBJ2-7	ASSTGPGTSEGQY
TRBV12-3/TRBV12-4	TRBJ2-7	ASRPQGGIYYEQY
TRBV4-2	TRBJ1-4	ASSQDRGGRGEKLF
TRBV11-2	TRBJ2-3	ASSLDIWGLGADTQY
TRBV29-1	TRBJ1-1	SVVPGFGLRNTEAF
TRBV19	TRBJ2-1	ASSMETGYNEQF
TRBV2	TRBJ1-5	ASSGEGGRSNQPQH
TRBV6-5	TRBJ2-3	ASSYSDRQRATDTQY
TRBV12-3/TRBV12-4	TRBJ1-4	ASSLPEGADEKLF
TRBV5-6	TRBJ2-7	ASSYGGGYEQY
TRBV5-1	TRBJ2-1	ASSLGKLAGGSSYNEQF
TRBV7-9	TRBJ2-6	ASSFPSSGANVLT
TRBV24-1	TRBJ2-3	ATSDLGRGDTQY
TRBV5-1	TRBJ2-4	ASSLAGFEVKNIQY
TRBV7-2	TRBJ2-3	ASSLGPWDFTDTQY
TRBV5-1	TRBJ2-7	ASSSSVAGHSYEQY
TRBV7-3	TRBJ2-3	ASSLSSADTQY
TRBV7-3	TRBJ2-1	ASSLPGQGSNEQF
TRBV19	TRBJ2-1	ASSRRLAEGNNEQF
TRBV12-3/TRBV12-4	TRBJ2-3	ASSFEGSAQY
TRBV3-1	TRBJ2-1	ASSPTRTAYNEQF
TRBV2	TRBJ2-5	ASRRTQTQETQY
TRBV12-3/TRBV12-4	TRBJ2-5	ASSLTSGSPQY
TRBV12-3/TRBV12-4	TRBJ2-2	ASSLGRGAPSTGELF
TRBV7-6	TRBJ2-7	ASSLAGESYEQY
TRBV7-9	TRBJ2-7	ASSFGAGRIYEQY
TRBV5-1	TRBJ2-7	ASSLEIGTYEQY
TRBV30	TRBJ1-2	AWRAYGYT
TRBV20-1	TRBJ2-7	SARVARANSYEQY
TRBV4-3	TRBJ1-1	ASSPDEGKGSTEAF
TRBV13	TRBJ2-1	ASSSNLGADYNEQF
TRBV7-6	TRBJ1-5	ASSLVRDGPQH
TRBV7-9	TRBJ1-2	ASSLGTDFNYGYT